Listed below are T cell receptor beta chains from one sample, sequenced in a study of blood T cell repertoires in COVID-19. Method: immunoSEQ multiplex PCR; TCRdb's copy keeps in-frame clones and lacks some. Of around 70,000 clones in the sample, more than 75% are singletons; the top ten hold about a tenth. Sample: peripheral blood. The receptor source for this set is a human donor in a cohort sampled during active COVID-19. Each CDR3 is given with its conserved first and last residue. D genes are given only for firm matches. A clone size is listed for some rows: how often the clone was seen (once, few, many), or a class if it is expanded.

V,D,size,J,DNA,CDR3
TRBV18,-,-,TRBJ1-1,TGTGCCAGCTCACCCGAACAGGGAGTGAACACTGAAGCTTTCTTT,CASSPEQGVNTEAFF
TRBV5-1,-,-,TRBJ2-1,TGCGCCAGCAGCTTGGTTGGCTTATCCTCACAGTTCTTC,CASSLVGLSSQFF
TRBV6-5,-,once,TRBJ2-7,TGTGCCAGCAGTTACGGGGGGACTCGATCCTACGTGGAGCAGTACTTC,CASSYGGTRSYVEQYF
TRBV9,-,-,TRBJ1-3,TGTGCCAGCAGCGCAACCCCGGGGAGAGACGTGCATGGAAACACCATATATTTT,CASSATPGRDVHGNTIYF
TRBV7-3,TRBD1,-,TRBJ1-1,TGTGCCAGCAGCCCGAGGACAGGGAGCACTGAAGCTTTCTTT,CASSPRTGSTEAFF
TRBV4-1,TRBD2,-,TRBJ2-7,TGCGCCAGCAGCCAAGATGCTAGCGGGAGAAGCTACGAACAGTACTTC,CASSQDASGRSYEQYF
TRBV28,TRBD1,-,TRBJ1-2,TGTGCCAGCAGTACCGGTGACAGGGGTGGCTACACCTTC,CASSTGDRGGYTF
TRBV9,-,-,TRBJ2-3,TGTGCCAGCAGCGTAGCGGGGTTTGGTACAGATACGCAGTATTTT,CASSVAGFGTDTQYF
TRBV3-1/TRBV3-2,-,few,TRBJ1-2,TGTGCCAGCAGCCAATTAGGCGGGGCCCCTGGCTATGGCTACACCTTC,CASSQLGGAPGYGYTF
TRBV18,TRBD2,-,TRBJ2-7,TGTGCCAGCTCCCCTAGCGGGAGGGTGCACGAGCAGTACTTC,CASSPSGRVHEQYF
TRBV5-4,-,-,TRBJ2-3,TGTGCCAGCAGCTTGGCGCAGAAGTCAGATACGCAGTATTTT,CASSLAQKSDTQYF
TRBV4-3,-,-,TRBJ1-3,TGCGCCAGCAGCCAGGCCAGATCTAGCTCTGGAAACACCATATATTTT,CASSQARSSSGNTIYF
TRBV11-2,TRBD1,-,TRBJ1-3,TGTGCCAGCAGCCCGGGACAGGGCTCCGGAAACACCATATATTTT,CASSPGQGSGNTIYF
TRBV11-3,TRBD1,-,TRBJ1-1,TGTGCCAGCAGCACGGGACAGGGCGTGAACACTGAAGCTTTCTTT,CASSTGQGVNTEAFF
TRBV2,TRBD1,-,TRBJ1-5,TGTGCCAGCAGTGGACGGCAGGGGGCCGGTCAGCCCCAGCATTTT,CASSGRQGAGQPQHF
TRBV5-4,TRBD2,-,TRBJ2-5,TGTGCCAGCAGACTAGGCCTAGCGGGAGTCCAAGAGACCCAGTACTTC,CASRLGLAGVQETQYF
TRBV25-1,-,once,TRBJ2-5,TGTGCCAGCAGTGGCAGGGCTCCCCAAGAGACCCAGTACTTC,CASSGRAPQETQYF
TRBV3-1/TRBV3-2,TRBD1,-,TRBJ2-1,TGTGCCAGCAGCCAAGATCCGGGACAGCCTAGGAATGAGCAGTTCTTC,CASSQDPGQPRNEQFF
TRBV7-9,-,-,TRBJ1-2,TGTGCCAGCAGCCTTTCCATTTTCAGGGACTTTGGCTACACCTTC,CASSLSIFRDFGYTF
TRBV11-3,-,once,TRBJ2-3,TGTGCCAGCAGCTTAGAGGGGAGGAGCACAGATACGCAGTATTTT,CASSLEGRSTDTQYF
TRBV3-1/TRBV3-2,-,-,TRBJ2-3,TGTGCCAGCAGCCAAGATCAGGGGGAGGAAGGCACAGATACGCAGTATTTT,CASSQDQGEEGTDTQYF
TRBV11-2,TRBD1,-,TRBJ1-6,TGTGCCAGCAGCCCGGACAGGGGGTCGGCGGGGGCTCATAATTCACCCCTCCACTTT,CASSPDRGSAGAHNSPLHF